This TCR beta chain was recovered during a study of blood T cells in healthy people across ages. A J-beta primer mix and a sample-barcoded 5' primer were used in a second PCR of roughly 6 to 12 cycles. TCRdb processed the 5' RACE reads anew with MiXCR; each CDR3 protein has one entry. This sample yields 1.5 million to 1.9 million distinct CDR3 sequences, of which 35% to 45% are seen a single time; 4% belongs to the top ten. The CDR3 loop spans 16 amino acids. V was pared by 0 bases and J by 1 base, with 13 bases between. From germline, CDR1 is MNHEY and CDR2 SVGAGI. The chain couples TRBV6-5 to TRBJ2-7; D remains unclear. The origin of this receptor is a woman younger than 30 in good health. Sequencing was done on a sample of blood. CDR3 DNA sequence: TGTGCCAGCAGTTACTCGTTCCAGGCCGTATCCTACGAGCAGTACTTC. As protein: CASSYSFQAVSYEQYF.